A selection of T cell receptor beta chains follows, all from one sample in a study of shared T cell receptors in the human thymus. This table comes from immunoSEQ multiplex PCR, and its TCRdb copy is limited to in-frame clones, with some not included. Among about 660,000 clones listed, about 89% were seen once. Another study also made use of these data, one on human thymus T cells.

Sequenced material: thymocytes. The source is a boy younger than two with a congenital heart defect. Each CDR3 is given with its conserved first and last residue. The order of the fields is J gene, V gene, D gene, clone size, CDR3 protein, CDR3 DNA. D genes are given only for firm matches. Not all rows give a size; the values are once, few, many and, for expanded clones, a class.

j_gene: TRBJ1-2; v_gene: TRBV27; d_gene: TRBD1; abundance: few; CDR3aa: CASTSTPGTEPYGYTF; CDR3nt: TGTGCCAGCACTTCGACCCCAGGGACAGAGCCTTATGGCTACACCTTC
j_gene: TRBJ2-3; v_gene: TRBV5-1; d_gene: TRBD2; abundance: once; CDR3aa: CASSWNSGRLRYF; CDR3nt: TGCGCCAGCAGCTGGAACAGCGGGAGGCTTCGTTATTTT
j_gene: TRBJ1-1; v_gene: TRBV9; d_gene: .; abundance: .; CDR3aa: CASSVGRAGGNTEAFF; CDR3nt: TGTGCCAGCAGCGTAGGGCGAGCCGGGGGTAACACTGAAGCTTTCTTT
j_gene: TRBJ2-7; v_gene: TRBV5-1; d_gene: TRBD2; abundance: .; CDR3aa: CASSVEPGLGSYEQYF; CDR3nt: TGCGCCAGCAGCGTGGAACCGGGACTAGGGTCCTACGAGCAGTACTTC
j_gene: TRBJ1-1; v_gene: TRBV5-5; d_gene: TRBD1; abundance: .; CDR3aa: CASSSPSHRGRYTEAFF; CDR3nt: TGTGCCAGCAGCTCCCCATCTCACAGGGGGCGGTACACTGAAGCTTTCTTT
j_gene: TRBJ2-7; v_gene: TRBV9; d_gene: .; abundance: .; CDR3aa: CASSVGGRNEQYF; CDR3nt: TGTGCCAGCAGCGTCGGGGGACGCAACGAGCAGTACTTC
j_gene: TRBJ1-4; v_gene: TRBV5-4; d_gene: .; abundance: .; CDR3aa: CASSLVVGSTAPSTNEKLFF; CDR3nt: TGTGCCAGCAGCTTGGTGGTTGGTTCTACAGCCCCATCAACTAATGAAAAACTGTTTTTT
j_gene: TRBJ2-1; v_gene: TRBV4-3; d_gene: TRBD2; abundance: .; CDR3aa: CASSQILAGDRNEQFF; CDR3nt: TGCGCCAGCAGCCAAATCCTAGCGGGAGACCGTAATGAGCAGTTCTTC
j_gene: TRBJ1-2; v_gene: TRBV5-6; d_gene: .; abundance: .; CDR3aa: CASSADNYGYTF; CDR3nt: TGTGCCAGCAGCGCGGATAACTATGGCTACACCTTC
j_gene: TRBJ2-7; v_gene: TRBV14; d_gene: .; abundance: once; CDR3aa: CASSPPGLGYEQYF; CDR3nt: TGTGCCAGCAGCCCCCCGGGGTTGGGGTACGAGCAGTACTTC
j_gene: TRBJ2-7; v_gene: TRBV27; d_gene: .; abundance: .; CDR3aa: CASSRRAGSYEQYF; CDR3nt: TGTGCCAGCAGTAGACGTGCGGGCTCCTACGAGCAGTACTTC
j_gene: TRBJ2-7; v_gene: TRBV27; d_gene: TRBD2; abundance: .; CDR3aa: CASSLRVTSHEQYF; CDR3nt: TGTGCCAGCAGTTTGAGAGTGACTAGCCACGAGCAGTACTTC
j_gene: TRBJ2-7; v_gene: TRBV14; d_gene: TRBD1; abundance: .; CDR3aa: CASSRPRQGGTYEQYF; CDR3nt: TGTGCCAGCAGCAGACCTCGACAGGGGGGGACCTACGAGCAGTACTTC
j_gene: TRBJ2-2; v_gene: TRBV10-1; d_gene: .; abundance: .; CDR3aa: CASSDPRDNTGELFF; CDR3nt: TGCGCCAGCAGTGATCCCAGGGATAACACCGGGGAGCTGTTTTTT
j_gene: TRBJ2-7; v_gene: TRBV15; d_gene: .; abundance: .; CDR3aa: CATSRVWLATFSYEQYF; CDR3nt: TGTGCCACCAGCAGAGTCTGGCTAGCGACTTTCTCCTACGAGCAGTACTTC
j_gene: TRBJ2-1; v_gene: TRBV15; d_gene: .; abundance: once; CDR3aa: CATSREGTLSEQFF; CDR3nt: TGTGCCACCAGCAGGGAGGGAACTCTTAGTGAGCAGTTCTTC
j_gene: TRBJ2-7; v_gene: TRBV13; d_gene: TRBD2; abundance: .; CDR3aa: CASSMCSGTTSHEQYF; CDR3nt: TGTGCCAGCAGCATGTGTTCCGGGACTACATCCCACGAGCAGTACTTC
j_gene: TRBJ2-7; v_gene: TRBV11-2; d_gene: TRBD2; abundance: .; CDR3aa: CASSLVGLAGERAYEQYF; CDR3nt: TGTGCCAGCAGCTTAGTGGGGCTAGCGGGAGAACGGGCCTACGAGCAGTACTTC
j_gene: TRBJ2-7; v_gene: TRBV5-1; d_gene: .; abundance: .; CDR3aa: CASSPGSGDYEQYF; CDR3nt: TGCGCCAGCAGTCCCGGGTCCGGGGACTACGAGCAGTACTTC
j_gene: TRBJ1-5; v_gene: TRBV4-3; d_gene: .; abundance: .; CDR3aa: CASSRAREAGQPQHF; CDR3nt: TGCGCCAGCAGCCGCGCCAGGGAGGCGGGTCAGCCCCAGCATTTT
j_gene: TRBJ2-5; v_gene: TRBV30; d_gene: TRBD2; abundance: .; CDR3aa: CAWSGSGRAVGGETQYF; CDR3nt: TGTGCCTGGAGCGGTAGCGGGAGGGCCGTAGGTGGGGAGACCCAGTACTTC
j_gene: TRBJ1-3; v_gene: TRBV28; d_gene: .; abundance: .; CDR3aa: CASSFESGNTIYF; CDR3nt: TGTGCCAGCAGTTTTGAGTCTGGAAACACCATATATTTT
j_gene: TRBJ1-1; v_gene: TRBV5-1; d_gene: .; abundance: .; CDR3aa: CASTGSGTEAFF; CDR3nt: TGCGCCAGCACAGGGTCTGGCACTGAAGCTTTCTTT
j_gene: TRBJ1-1; v_gene: TRBV13; d_gene: TRBD1; abundance: .; CDR3aa: CASSGGTDRSNTEAFF; CDR3nt: TGTGCCAGCAGCGGGGGGACAGACAGGTCGAACACTGAAGCTTTCTTT
j_gene: TRBJ2-7; v_gene: TRBV5-1; d_gene: TRBD1; abundance: .; CDR3aa: CASSPDADRALSEQYF; CDR3nt: TGCGCCAGCAGCCCGGATGCGGACAGGGCTCTCTCCGAGCAGTACTTC
j_gene: TRBJ2-7; v_gene: TRBV10-1; d_gene: .; abundance: .; CDR3aa: CASSESPGHLYEQYF; CDR3nt: TGCGCCAGCAGTGAATCTCCGGGACACCTCTACGAGCAGTACTTC
j_gene: TRBJ2-2; v_gene: TRBV6-5; d_gene: .; abundance: .; CDR3aa: CASSYPGGGDTGELFF; CDR3nt: TGTGCCAGCAGTTACCCAGGCGGAGGAGACACCGGGGAGCTGTTTTTT